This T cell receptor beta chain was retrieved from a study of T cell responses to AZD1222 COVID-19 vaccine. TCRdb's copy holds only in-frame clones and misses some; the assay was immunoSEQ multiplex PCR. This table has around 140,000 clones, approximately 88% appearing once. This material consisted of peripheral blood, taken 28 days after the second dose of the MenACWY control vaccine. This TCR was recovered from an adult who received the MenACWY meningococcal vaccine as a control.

DNA of the CDR3: TGTGCCAGTAGTATAGATTCACAAAGTGATTATAGCAATCAGCCCCAGCATTTT. Translated: CASSIDSQSDYSNQPQHF. This chain connects TRBV19 to TRBJ1-5; D ambiguous. Trimming cost V 0 bases and J 0 bases, with 15 bases left between them. The CDR3 is made up of 18 amino acids. Germline CDR1 LNHDA, CDR2 SQIVND (reference sequence).